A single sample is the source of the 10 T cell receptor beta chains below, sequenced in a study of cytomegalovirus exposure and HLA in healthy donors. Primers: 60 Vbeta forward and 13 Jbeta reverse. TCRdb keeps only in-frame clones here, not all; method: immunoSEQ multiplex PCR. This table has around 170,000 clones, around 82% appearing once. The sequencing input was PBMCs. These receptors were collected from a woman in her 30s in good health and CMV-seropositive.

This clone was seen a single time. The CDR3 reads CASSQTGGWNHGYTF. The DNA of the CDR3 is TGCGCCAGCAGCCAAACAGGGGGTTGGAACCATGGCTACACCTTC. The chain uses TRBV4-1 and TRBJ1-2, with 8 bases lining up with TRBD1. Trimming at V came to 2 bases and at J to 6 bases, leaving 8 bases not matched to a gene. The germline V gene encodes CDR1 MGHRA and CDR2 YSYEKL. The CDR3 contains 15 residues.

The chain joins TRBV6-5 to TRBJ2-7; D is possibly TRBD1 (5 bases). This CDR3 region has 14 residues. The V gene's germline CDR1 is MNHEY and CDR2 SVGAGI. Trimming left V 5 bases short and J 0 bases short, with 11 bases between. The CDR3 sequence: CASSPSRDSYEQYF. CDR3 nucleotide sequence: TGTGCCAGCAGTCCCAGCAGGGACTCCTACGAGCAGTACTTC.

For the CDR3, the DNA is TGTGCCAGCAGCTTAGTTCAGGGAGGCACCGGGGAGCTGTTTTTT. As protein: CASSLVQGGTGELFF. The J gene is TRBJ2-2, the V gene TRBV7-2, with D possibly being TRBD2 (6 bases). This CDR3 comprises 15 residues. Trimming removed 1 base at V and 4 bases at J, with 10 bases between. Germline V lookup: CDR1 SGHTA, CDR2 FQGNSA.

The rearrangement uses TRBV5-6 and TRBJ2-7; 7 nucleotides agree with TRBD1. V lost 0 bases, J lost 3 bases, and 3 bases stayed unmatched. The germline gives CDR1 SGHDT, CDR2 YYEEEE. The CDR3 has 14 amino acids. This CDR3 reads CASSLGRGHYEQYF. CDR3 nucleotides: TGTGCCAGCAGCTTGGGTAGGGGGCACTACGAGCAGTACTTC.

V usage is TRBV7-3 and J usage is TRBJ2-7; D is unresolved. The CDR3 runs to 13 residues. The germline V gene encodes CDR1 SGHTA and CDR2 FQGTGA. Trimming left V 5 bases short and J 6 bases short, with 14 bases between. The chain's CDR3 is CASSVSYYGEQYF. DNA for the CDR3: TGTGCCAGCAGCGTATCATACTACGGCGAGCAGTACTTC.

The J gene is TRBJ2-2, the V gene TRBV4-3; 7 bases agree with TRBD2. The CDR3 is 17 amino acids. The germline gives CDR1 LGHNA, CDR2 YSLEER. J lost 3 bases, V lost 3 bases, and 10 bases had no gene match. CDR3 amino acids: CASSQGLGRGHTGELFF. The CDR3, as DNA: TGCGCCAGCAGCCAGGGGCTGGGGAGGGGCCACACCGGGGAGCTGTTTTTT.

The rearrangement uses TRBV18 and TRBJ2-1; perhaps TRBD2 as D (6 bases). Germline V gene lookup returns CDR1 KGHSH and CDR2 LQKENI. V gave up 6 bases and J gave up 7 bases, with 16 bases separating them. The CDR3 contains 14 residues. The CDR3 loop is CASSPLEGKNEQFF. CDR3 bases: TGTGCCAGCTCCCCATTGGAGGGAAAGAATGAGCAGTTCTTC.

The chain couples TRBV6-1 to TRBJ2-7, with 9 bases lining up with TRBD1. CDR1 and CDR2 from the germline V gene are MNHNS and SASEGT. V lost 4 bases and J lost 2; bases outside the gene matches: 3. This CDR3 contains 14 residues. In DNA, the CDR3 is TGTGCCAGCAGTGCCCGACAGGGGGCCTACGAGCAGTACTTC. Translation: CASSARQGAYEQYF.

The CDR3 DNA is TGTGCCAGCAGCTTAGAAGCGGGGGCCCACGAGCAGTACTTC. This sequence encodes CASSLEAGAHEQYF. The chain carries TRBV7-6 and TRBJ2-7; 8 nucleotides agree with TRBD2. CDR3 size: 14 residues. CDR1 SGHVS and CDR2 FNYEAQ come from the germline V gene. V lost 1 base and J lost 5; bases outside the gene matches: 4.

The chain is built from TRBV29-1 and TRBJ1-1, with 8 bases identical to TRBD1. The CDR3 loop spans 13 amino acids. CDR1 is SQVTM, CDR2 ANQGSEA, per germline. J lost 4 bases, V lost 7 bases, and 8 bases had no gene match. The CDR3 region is CSAGAGGITEAFF. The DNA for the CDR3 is TGCAGCGCGGGGGCAGGGGGCATCACTGAAGCTTTCTTT. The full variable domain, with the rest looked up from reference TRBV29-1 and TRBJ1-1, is SAVISQKPSRDICQRGTSLTIQCQVDSQVTMMFWYRQQPGQSLTLIATANQGSEATYESGFVIDKFPISRPNLTFSTLTVSNMSPEDSSIYLCSAGAGGITEAFFGQGTRLTVV.